This T cell receptor (beta chain) was sequenced for a study of blood T cell repertoires in COVID-19. For the study at large: Acute and convalescent COVID-19 samples came from the United States, Italy and Spain. T cells, B-cell-depleted T cells, or PBMCs provided the cDNA or gDNA that served as material.

Libraries were prepared by immunoSEQ multiplex PCR; TCRdb keeps only in-frame clonotypes and omits some of them. The sample holds hundreds of thousands of clones, roughly four fifths seen once. The CDR3 covers 15 residues. Germline CDR1 reads ENHRY; CDR2 reads SYGVKD. The V segment lost 4 bases and the J segment 1 base; nucleotides outside the gene matches: 2. The sample consisted of peripheral blood. This clonotype was obtained from a woman aged 80 or over with acute or convalescent COVID-19. J is TRBJ2-1 and V is TRBV10-3; TRBD2 agrees at 9 bases. The CDR3 coding sequence is TGTGCCATCAGTGCGACTAGCGGTTCCTACAATGAGCAGTTCTTC. This translates into CAISATSGSYNEQFF.